This entry is about one TCR beta chain. Method: immunoSEQ multiplex PCR; TCRdb's copy keeps in-frame clones and lacks some. The sample carries 80,000 to 100,000 clones, just under 90% recorded once. The CDR3 is made up of 15 amino acids. Germline assignment: CDR1 SGHAT and CDR2 FQNNGV. J gave up 4 bases and V 4 bases, and 8 bases lay outside the gene matches. This specimen comes from a study of T cells after somatic rescue of genetic block. The V call is TRBV11-2, the J call TRBJ2-3; 7 bases are shared with TRBD2. Input material: peripheral blood mononuclear cells (PBMCs). The sequence was obtained from a woman younger than 30. The CDR3 reads CASSSLGRGADTQYF. The CDR3 DNA is TGTGCCAGCAGCTCCCTAGGTCGGGGGGCAGATACGCAGTATTTT.